The rows below give T cell receptor beta chains drawn from one sample of a study of cytomegalovirus exposure and HLA in healthy donors. Only in-frame clones appear in the TCRdb table, and some are missing; sequencing was by immunoSEQ multiplex PCR. This sample has 55,000 to 70,000 clones, with 65% to 70% found just once. The source material was PBMCs. The receptors shown here come from a man aged 35 to 55 in good health and CMV-seropositive. The CDR3 runs from the conserved cysteine through the conserved F or W. A D gene is named only where the DNA matches it firmly. A row's size may be missing; if present it is once, few, many or a size class.

v_call	d_call	clone_size	j_call	cdr3_nt	cdr3_aa
TRBV19	TRBD1	NA	TRBJ2-3	TGTGCCAGTAGTTCTGGACAGGGACAAATCACAGATACGCAGTATTTT	CASSSGQGQITDTQYF
TRBV6-6	TRBD1	NA	TRBJ1-4	TGTGCCAGCAGAGCGACAGGGAGTGCAACTAATGAAAAACTGTTTTTT	CASRATGSATNEKLFF
TRBV11-3	TRBD2	NA	TRBJ2-1	TGTGCCAGCAGCCCCGAAGGGACTAGCGGGACTAATGAGCAGTTCTTC	CASSPEGTSGTNEQFF
TRBV27	NA	NA	TRBJ2-1	TGTGCCAGCAGTTTCCTACAGGGATCCTACAATGAGCAGTTCTTC	CASSFLQGSYNEQFF
TRBV2	TRBD2	NA	TRBJ2-7	TGTGCCAGCAGTGCGTCTAGCGGGCCCTACGAGCAGTACTTC	CASSASSGPYEQYF
TRBV7-9	TRBD2	NA	TRBJ2-2	TGTGCCAGCAGCCCCCGGGGGGGGTCAGACACCGGGGAGCTGTTTTTT	CASSPRGGSDTGELFF
TRBV30	NA	few	TRBJ1-3	TGTGCCTGGAGTGTTTCCGACACCATATATTTT	CAWSVSDTIYF
TRBV6-1	NA	NA	TRBJ2-7	TGTGCCAGCAGTGAAGCGAAGAGGGAATTAATGGACGAGCAGTACTTC	CASSEAKRELMDEQYF
TRBV19	TRBD1	few	TRBJ1-1	TGTGCCAGTAGTATAGCATGGACAGGGCAAGCTTTCTTT	CASSIAWTGQAFF
TRBV29-1	NA	NA	TRBJ1-2	TGCAGCGTTGACTCCAGGAACTATGGCTACACCTTC	CSVDSRNYGYTF
TRBV19	NA	NA	TRBJ2-7	TGTGCCTCTGCGACAGGTCTCTCCTACGAGCAGTACTTC	CASATGLSYEQYF
TRBV5-1	TRBD1	NA	TRBJ1-2	TGCGCCAGCAGCTTTAATCCGGGACAGCCTAGTAACTATGGCTACACCTTC	CASSFNPGQPSNYGYTF
TRBV13	NA	many	TRBJ1-1	TGTGCCAGCAGCCCGAAGGGGGACATCACTGAAGCTTTCTTT	CASSPKGDITEAFF
TRBV6-1	NA	few	TRBJ1-2	TGTGCCAGCTGGATATGGGGGACATCGTATGGCTACACCTTC	CASWIWGTSYGYTF
TRBV11-2	TRBD2	NA	TRBJ2-7	TGTGCCAGCAGCACCGGGACTAGCGGGGCCTACGAGCAGTACTTC	CASSTGTSGAYEQYF
TRBV21-1	NA	NA	TRBJ1-2	TGTGCCAGCTATACGGGACATCTAAGTGATGGCTACACCTTC	CASYTGHLSDGYTF
TRBV6-4	TRBD2	NA	TRBJ2-1	TGTGCCAGCAGTGACTCAAGAACGGGGGGGACCTACAATGAGCAGTTCTTC	CASSDSRTGGTYNEQFF
TRBV9	NA	NA	TRBJ1-1	TGTGCCAGCAGCGTAGGGACAGATTTGGGCGAAGCTTTCTTT	CASSVGTDLGEAFF
TRBV4-3	NA	once	TRBJ2-7	TGCGCCAGCAGCCAAGATCATGGAGGGATCGAGCAGTACTTC	CASSQDHGGIEQYF
TRBV11-2	NA	few	TRBJ2-7	TGTGCCAGCAGCTTAGCCTGGCGGAGGGGCGAGCAGTACTTC	CASSLAWRRGEQYF
TRBV28	TRBD2	NA	TRBJ2-3	TGTGCCAGCAGACTAGCGGGATTTACAGATACGCAGTATTTT	CASRLAGFTDTQYF
TRBV10-3	TRBD2	few	TRBJ2-2	TGTGCCACCACTAGCGGAATAAACACCGGGGAGCTGTTTTTT	CATTSGINTGELFF
TRBV14	NA	NA	TRBJ2-4	TGTGCCAGCAGCCAAGCCCTAGCTACTCACATTCAGTACTTC	CASSQALATHIQYF
TRBV10-3	NA	few	TRBJ1-2	TGTGCCATCAGTGAGGGCGGCCCCGTCTATGGCTACACCTTC	CAISEGGPVYGYTF
TRBV6-5	NA	NA	TRBJ1-5	TGTGCCAGCAGTTACGCAGGGCAGCCCCAGCATTTT	CASSYAGQPQHF
TRBV14	NA	NA	TRBJ1-2	TGTGCCACCTCTCCAGGGTTTAACTATGGCTACACCTTC	CATSPGFNYGYTF
TRBV6-1	NA	NA	TRBJ2-5	TGTGCCAGCAGGGTAGCGGTAAACAACCAAGAGACCCAGTACTTC	CASRVAVNNQETQYF
TRBV7-7	NA	NA	TRBJ1-1	TGTGCTAGCAGCCAAACAGTGAACACTGAAGCTTTCTTT	CASSQTVNTEAFF
TRBV7-9	NA	NA	TRBJ2-7	TGTGCCAGCAGCCCCCACCGGCGACTCCCAGTCTACGAGCAGTACTTC	CASSPHRRLPVYEQYF
TRBV2	NA	few	TRBJ1-3	TGTGCCAGCAGTGCACAGGACTCTGGAAACACCATATATTTT	CASSAQDSGNTIYF
TRBV4-2	NA	NA	TRBJ2-7	TGTGCCAGCAGCCAAGCGGGCGGGAACTACGAGCAGTACTTC	CASSQAGGNYEQYF
TRBV4-3	NA	NA	TRBJ2-2	TGCGCCAGCAGCCAAGATGGGGGGGCGGTCGGGGAGCTGTTTTTT	CASSQDGGAVGELFF
TRBV5-4	TRBD1	NA	TRBJ2-3	TGTGCCAGCAGCTTTCCAGGGGGTACAGATACGCAGTATTTT	CASSFPGGTDTQYF
TRBV28	NA	few	TRBJ2-5	TGTGCCAGCAGCCGACTTACGAGCCAGCTCCAAGAGACCCAGTACTTC	CASSRLTSQLQETQYF
TRBV6-1	NA	NA	TRBJ1-5	TGTGCCAGCAGCGCGGAGGGAAATCAGCCCCAGCATTTT	CASSAEGNQPQHF
TRBV5-1	NA	NA	TRBJ2-7	TGCGCCAGCAGCTTGGCAGGGGCAGCCCACGAGCAGTACTTC	CASSLAGAAHEQYF
TRBV7-9	TRBD1	few	TRBJ1-1	TGTGCCAGCAGCCGATACGCCGGGACAGGTTTTTATACTGAAGCTTTCTTT	CASSRYAGTGFYTEAFF
TRBV7-9	TRBD1	NA	TRBJ1-1	TGTTCCAGCAGCTTAGTCAGGGGGCGGTGGAACACTGAAGCTTTCTTT	CSSSLVRGRWNTEAFF
TRBV27	NA	NA	TRBJ2-3	TGTGCCAGCTTTAGGTTAGGGGGAGATACGCAGTATTTT	CASFRLGGDTQYF
TRBV28	TRBD1	NA	TRBJ1-3	TGTGCCAGCAGTCCGGGACAGCGCTCTGGAAACACCATATATTTT	CASSPGQRSGNTIYF
TRBV28	TRBD1	NA	TRBJ2-6	TGTGCCAGCAGTTCGGGACAGGGGGAAGTCTCTGGGGCCAACGTCCTGACTTTC	CASSSGQGEVSGANVLTF